One sample yielded the 5 T cell receptor beta chains listed below, sequenced in a study of response to subunit inactivated influenza vaccine. TCRdb used MiXCR to reprocess the RT-PCR reads, holding one entry per CDR3 protein. The sample holds hundreds of thousands of distinct CDR3 sequences, about 15% seen once. This sample comprised PBMCs from blood, obtained 12 days after vaccination. Receptors were obtained from a man aged 45-60 years who received an inactivated influenza vaccine.

Of note for this clonotype: A read error may account for a junction end that differs from germline. V and J are TRBV6-1 and TRBJ1-4; tentatively, D is TRBD1 (5 bases). Germline V lookup: CDR1 MNHNS, CDR2 SASEGT. CDR3 length: 14 residues. The CDR3 reads CASREGPGTEKLFF. The CDR3 region has the DNA TGTGCCAGCAGGGAAGGGCCAGGGACTGAAAAACTGTTTTTT.

In this sample, this clonotype turned up a few times. The gene calls are TRBV7-2 and TRBJ2-3, with D uncertain. Germline V CDR1 and CDR2: SGHTA, FQGNSA. The CDR3 length is 14 residues. Trimming removed 3 bases from V and 1 base from J, with 8 bases in between. The CDR3 loop reads CASSFVVGTDTQYF. The CDR3 DNA sequence: TGTGCCAGCAGCTTTGTAGTGGGCACAGATACGCAGTATTTT.

This clonotype was seen ten or more times. This chain connects TRBV6-5 to TRBJ2-3; D is uncertain. The CDR3 spans 18 residues. Germline-derived CDR1 and CDR2 are MNHEY and SVGAGI. Trimming stripped 4 bases from V and 0 bases from J, with 20 bases between. The CDR3 coding sequence is TGTGCCAGCAGTTCATTGTGGAGTCGGCGCACTAGCACAGATACGCAGTATTTT. Encoded protein: CASSSLWSRRTSTDTQYF.

The gene calls are TRBV5-1 and TRBJ2-7; D call uncertain. Germline V gene data show CDR1 as SGHRS and CDR2 as YFSETQ. V dropped 0 bases and J dropped 0 bases, with 7 bases sitting between them. This CDR3 comprises 14 residues. The CDR3 protein is CASSLVAHSYEQYF. In DNA, the CDR3 is TGCGCCAGCAGCTTGGTGGCCCACTCCTACGAGCAGTACTTC.

The CDR3: CASMGMYWGNSPLHF. The CDR3 DNA is TGTGCCAGCATGGGGATGTACTGGGGGAATTCACCCCTCCACTTT. The chain uses TRBV28 and TRBJ1-6; perhaps TRBD1 as D (5 bases). This CDR3 is built from 15 residues. From germline, CDR1 is MDHEN and CDR2 SYDVKM. The germline V and J ends were trimmed by 7 bases and 7 bases, with 17 bases remaining between them.